This T cell receptor (beta chain) was profiled in a study of T cell changes during pregnancy in multiple sclerosis. The method was immunoSEQ multiplex PCR; TCRdb's version includes in-frame clones alone and lacks a portion of them. The repertoire includes some 40,000 clones, about nine tenths of them detected once, and around a quarter sits in the top ten. V was clipped by 5 bases and J by 0 bases; unmatched bases: 3. Germline loops: CDR1 MNHEY, CDR2 SMNVEV (reference sequence). This CDR3 region has 15 residues. The V call is TRBV27, the J call TRBJ2-1; 8 nucleotides match TRBD1. The clonotype originates from a female donor with multiple sclerosis, enrolled in a pregnancy study. The sample here was CD8+ T cells from peripheral blood mononuclear cells, taken before pregnancy. CDR3 in amino acids: CASSSTGGSYNEQFF. The CDR3 DNA reads TGTGCCAGCAGTAGTACAGGGGGCTCCTACAATGAGCAGTTCTTC.